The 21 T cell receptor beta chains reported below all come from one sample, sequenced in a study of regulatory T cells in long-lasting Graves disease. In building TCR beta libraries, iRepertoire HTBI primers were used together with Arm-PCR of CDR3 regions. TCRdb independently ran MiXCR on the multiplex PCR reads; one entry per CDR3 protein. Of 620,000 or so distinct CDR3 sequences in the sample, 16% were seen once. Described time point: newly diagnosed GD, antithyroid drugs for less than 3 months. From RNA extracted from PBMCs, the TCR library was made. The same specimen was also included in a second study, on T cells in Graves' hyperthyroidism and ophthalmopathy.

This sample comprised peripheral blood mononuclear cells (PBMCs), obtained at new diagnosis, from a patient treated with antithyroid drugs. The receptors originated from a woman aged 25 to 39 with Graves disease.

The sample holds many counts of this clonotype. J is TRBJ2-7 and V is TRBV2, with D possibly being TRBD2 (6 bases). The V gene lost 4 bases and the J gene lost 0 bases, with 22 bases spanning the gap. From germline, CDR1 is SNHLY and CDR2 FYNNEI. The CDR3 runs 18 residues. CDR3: CASSGSRTNSGLSYEQYF. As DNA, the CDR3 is TGTGCCAGCAGTGGATCCCGGACCAATAGCGGACTCTCCTACGAGCAGTACTTC.

The CDR3 is CSVAPLGTQYF. The CDR3 DNA reads as TGCAGTGTCGCACCCTTAGGTACGCAGTATTTT. The V call is TRBV20-1, the J call TRBJ2-3; no firm D call. With 7 bases removed from V and 8 bases from J, the gap between germline ends came to 13 bases. The CDR3 has 11 residues. Germline V lookup: CDR1 DFQATT, CDR2 SNEGSKA (reference sequence).

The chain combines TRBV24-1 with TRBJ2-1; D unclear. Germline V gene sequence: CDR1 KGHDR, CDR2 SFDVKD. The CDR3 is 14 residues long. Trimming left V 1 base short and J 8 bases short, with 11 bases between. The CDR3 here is CATSDFPAGHEQFF. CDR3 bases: TGTGCCACCAGTGATTTCCCTGCCGGGCATGAGCAGTTCTTC.

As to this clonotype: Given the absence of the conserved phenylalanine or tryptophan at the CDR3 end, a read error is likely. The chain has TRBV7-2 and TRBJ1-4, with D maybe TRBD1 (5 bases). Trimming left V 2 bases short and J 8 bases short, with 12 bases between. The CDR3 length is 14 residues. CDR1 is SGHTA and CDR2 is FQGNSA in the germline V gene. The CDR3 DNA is TGTGCCAGCAGCTTAAAGGGGCAGGAGGAAAAACTGTTTCTT. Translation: CASSLKGQEEKLFL.

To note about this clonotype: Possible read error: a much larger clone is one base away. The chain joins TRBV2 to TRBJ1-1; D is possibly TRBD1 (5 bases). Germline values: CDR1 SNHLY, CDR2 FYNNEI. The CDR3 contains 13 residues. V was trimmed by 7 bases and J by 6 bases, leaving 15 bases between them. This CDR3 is CASKTDRDAEAFF. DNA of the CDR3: TGTGCCAGCAAAACAGACAGAGACGCTGAAGCTTTCTTT. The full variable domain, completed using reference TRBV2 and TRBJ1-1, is EPEVTQTPSHQVTQMGQEVILRCVPISNHLYFYWYRQILGQKVEFLVSFYNNEISEKSEIFDDQFSVERPDGSNFTLKIRSTKLEDSAMYFCASKTDRDAEAFFGQGTRLTVV.

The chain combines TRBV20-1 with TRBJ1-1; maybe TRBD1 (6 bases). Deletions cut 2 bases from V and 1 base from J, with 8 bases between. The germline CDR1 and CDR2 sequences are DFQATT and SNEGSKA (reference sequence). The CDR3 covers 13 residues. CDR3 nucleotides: TGCAGTGCTAGAAGCAGGGGGAACACTGAAGCTTTCTTT. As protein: CSARSRGNTEAFF.

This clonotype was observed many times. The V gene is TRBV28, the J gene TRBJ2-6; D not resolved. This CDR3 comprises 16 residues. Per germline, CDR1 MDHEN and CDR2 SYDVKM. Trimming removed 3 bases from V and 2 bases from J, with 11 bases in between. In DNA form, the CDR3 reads TGTGCCAGCAGTTTCCTTCGGTCAGCTGGGGCCAACGTCCTGACTTTC. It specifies CASSFLRSAGANVLTF.

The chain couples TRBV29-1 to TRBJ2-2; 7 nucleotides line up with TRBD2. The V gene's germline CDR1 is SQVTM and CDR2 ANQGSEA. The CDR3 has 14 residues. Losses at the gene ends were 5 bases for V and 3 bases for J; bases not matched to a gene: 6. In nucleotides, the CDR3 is TGCAGCGTTCCGGGACTAACACACACCGGGGAGCTGTTTTTT. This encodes CSVPGLTHTGELFF.

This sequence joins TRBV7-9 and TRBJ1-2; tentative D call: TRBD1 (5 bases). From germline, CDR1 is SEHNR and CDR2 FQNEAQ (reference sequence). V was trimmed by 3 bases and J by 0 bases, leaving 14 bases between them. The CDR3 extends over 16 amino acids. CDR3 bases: TGTGCCAGCAGCTTCCGACGGGGGGATACTAACTATGGCTACACCTTC. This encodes CASSFRRGDTNYGYTF.

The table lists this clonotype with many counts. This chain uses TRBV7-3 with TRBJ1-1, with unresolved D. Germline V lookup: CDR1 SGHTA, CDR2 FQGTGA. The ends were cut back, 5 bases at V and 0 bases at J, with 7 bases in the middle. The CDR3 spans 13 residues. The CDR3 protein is CASSAQMNTEAFF. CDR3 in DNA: TGTGCCAGCAGCGCACAGATGAACACTGAAGCTTTCTTT.

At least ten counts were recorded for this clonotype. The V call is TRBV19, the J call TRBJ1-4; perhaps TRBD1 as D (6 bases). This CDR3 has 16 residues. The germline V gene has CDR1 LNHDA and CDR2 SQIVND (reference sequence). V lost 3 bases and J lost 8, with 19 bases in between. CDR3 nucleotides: TGTGCCAGTAGTATTGGCCGGGGGGCGATTGGAGAAAAACTGTTTTTT. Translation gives CASSIGRGAIGEKLFF.

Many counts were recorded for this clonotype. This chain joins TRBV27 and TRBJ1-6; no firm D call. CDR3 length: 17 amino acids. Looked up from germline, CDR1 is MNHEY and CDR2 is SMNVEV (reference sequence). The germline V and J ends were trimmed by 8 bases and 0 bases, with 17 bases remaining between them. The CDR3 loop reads CASHPLTDSSYNSPLHF. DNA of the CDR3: TGTGCCAGCCACCCCCTCACGGATAGCTCCTATAATTCACCCCTCCACTTT.

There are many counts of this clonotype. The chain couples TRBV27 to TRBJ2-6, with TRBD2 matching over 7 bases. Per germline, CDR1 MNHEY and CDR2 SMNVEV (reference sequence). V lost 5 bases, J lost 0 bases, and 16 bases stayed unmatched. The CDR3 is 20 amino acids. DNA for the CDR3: TGTGCCAGCAGTCTTTACGGTTTGGGACTACCTCTCTCTGGGGCCAACGTCCTGACTTTC. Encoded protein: CASSLYGLGLPLSGANVLTF.

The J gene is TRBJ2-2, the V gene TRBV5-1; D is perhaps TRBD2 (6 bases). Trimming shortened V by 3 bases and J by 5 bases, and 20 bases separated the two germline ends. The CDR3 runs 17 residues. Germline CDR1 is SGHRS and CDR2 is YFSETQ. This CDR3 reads CASSSLQVGGGTGELFF. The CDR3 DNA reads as TGCGCCAGCAGCTCCCTACAGGTTGGGGGAGGTACCGGGGAGCTGTTTTTT. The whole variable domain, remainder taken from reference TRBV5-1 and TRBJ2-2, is KAGVTQTPRYLIKTRGQQVTLSCSPISGHRSVSWYQQTPGQGLQFLFEYFSETQRNKGNFPGRFSGRQFSNSRSEMNVSTLELGDSALYLCASSSLQVGGGTGELFFGEGSRLTVL.

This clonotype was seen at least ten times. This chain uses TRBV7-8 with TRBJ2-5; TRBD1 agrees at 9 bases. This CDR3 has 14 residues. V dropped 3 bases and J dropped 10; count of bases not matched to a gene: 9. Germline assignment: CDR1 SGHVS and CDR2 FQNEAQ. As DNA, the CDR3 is TGTGCCAGCAGCTTGACCGGGACAGGGATGGTCCAGTACTTC. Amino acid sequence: CASSLTGTGMVQYF.

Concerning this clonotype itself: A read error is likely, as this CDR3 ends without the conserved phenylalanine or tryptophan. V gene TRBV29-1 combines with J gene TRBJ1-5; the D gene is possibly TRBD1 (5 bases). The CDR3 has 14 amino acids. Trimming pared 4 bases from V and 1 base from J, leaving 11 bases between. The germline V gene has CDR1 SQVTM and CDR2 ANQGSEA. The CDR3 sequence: CSVASGGSNQPQHL. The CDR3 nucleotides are TGCAGCGTTGCTTCGGGGGGGAGCAATCAGCCCCAGCATCTT.

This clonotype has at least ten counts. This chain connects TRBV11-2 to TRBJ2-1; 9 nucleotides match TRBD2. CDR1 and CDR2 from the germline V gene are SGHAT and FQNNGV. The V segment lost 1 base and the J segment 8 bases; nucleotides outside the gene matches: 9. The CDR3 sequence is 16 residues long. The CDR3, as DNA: TGTGCCAGCAGCTTAGTAGGACTAGCGACTCTCCATGAGCAGTTCTTC. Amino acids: CASSLVGLATLHEQFF.

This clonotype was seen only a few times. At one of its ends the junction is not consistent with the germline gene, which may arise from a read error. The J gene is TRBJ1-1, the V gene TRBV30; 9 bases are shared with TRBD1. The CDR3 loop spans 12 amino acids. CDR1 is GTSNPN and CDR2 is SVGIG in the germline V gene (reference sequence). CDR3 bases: TGTGCCTGGTTCGACAGGGGGGAGAGAAAACTCTTT. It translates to CAWFDRGERKLF.

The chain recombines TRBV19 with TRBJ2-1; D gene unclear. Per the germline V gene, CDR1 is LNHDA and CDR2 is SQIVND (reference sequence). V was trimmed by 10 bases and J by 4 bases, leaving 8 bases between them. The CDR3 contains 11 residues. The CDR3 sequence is CATRSYNEQFF. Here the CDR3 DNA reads TGTGCCACGCGGTCGTACAATGAGCAGTTCTTC.

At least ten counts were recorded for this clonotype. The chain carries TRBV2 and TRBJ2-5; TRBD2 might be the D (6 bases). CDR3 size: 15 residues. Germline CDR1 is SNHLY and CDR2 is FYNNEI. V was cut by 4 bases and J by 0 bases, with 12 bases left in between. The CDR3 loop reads CASSGSGSHQETQYF. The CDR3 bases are TGTGCCAGCAGTGGATCCGGGAGCCACCAAGAGACCCAGTACTTC.

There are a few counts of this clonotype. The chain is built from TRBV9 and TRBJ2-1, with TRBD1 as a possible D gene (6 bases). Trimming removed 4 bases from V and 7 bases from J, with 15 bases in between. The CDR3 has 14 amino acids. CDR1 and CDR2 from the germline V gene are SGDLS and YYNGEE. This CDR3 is CASSPRQEPNEQFF. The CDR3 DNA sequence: TGTGCCAGCAGCCCTCGACAGGAACCTAATGAGCAGTTCTTC.